These 28 T cell receptor beta chains were sequenced from one sample in a study of spatial heterogeneity in lung cancer. TCRdb re-analysed the 5' RACE reads in MiXCR, keeping a single row per CDR3 protein. The sample lists 2,500 to 3,500 distinct CDR3 sequences; roughly a tenth were seen once. No antigen has been assigned to these receptors. As for time point: sample taken at primary tumor resection. Study-level findings and limits: One measure, the expanded intratumoral alpha and beta TCR count, tracked tumor mutation counts.

The sequencing used lung tumor tissue, collected at surgery. The receptor set was obtained from a female donor with early-stage non-small cell lung cancer.

This clonotype was observed at least ten times. This chain connects TRBV20-1 to TRBJ2-5, with D unresolved. Germline loops: CDR1 DFQATT, CDR2 SNEGSKA (reference sequence). The CDR3 covers 13 residues. With 3 bases removed from V and 1 base from J, the gap between germline ends came to 9 bases. CDR3 loop: CSASLLAQETQYF. The CDR3 bases are TGCAGTGCTAGTCTATTAGCCCAAGAGACCCAGTACTTC.

The genes are TRBV20-1 and TRBJ1-2, with a tentative D call TRBD1 (5 bases). Trimming removed 2 bases at V and 5 bases at J, with 18 bases between. The CDR3 is made up of 15 amino acids. Germline CDR1 and CDR2: DFQATT and SNEGSKA (reference sequence). The CDR3 protein is CSARQLTGGGYGYTF. Written as DNA, the CDR3 is TGCAGTGCTAGACAACTTACAGGAGGAGGTTATGGCTACACCTTC.

By share, this clonotype counts as medium-sized. The chain carries TRBV7-9 and TRBJ2-1, with TRBD2 matching 14 bases. Germline lookup yields CDR1 SEHNR and CDR2 FQNEAQ (reference sequence). V dropped 2 bases and J dropped 7; count of bases not matched to a gene: 4. The CDR3 covers 16 residues. The CDR3: CASSLTGLAGENEQFF. DNA for the CDR3: TGTGCCAGCAGCTTAACGGGACTAGCGGGGGAAAATGAGCAGTTCTTC. Looking up the rest from reference TRBV7-9 and TRBJ2-1 gives the full variable domain: DTGVSQNPRHKITKRGQNVTFRCDPISEHNRLYWYRQTLGQGPEFLTYFQNEAQLEKSRLLSDRFSAERPKGSFSTLEIQRTEQGDSAMYLCASSLTGLAGENEQFFGPGTRLTVL.

By share, this clonotype ranks as medium-sized. The V call is TRBV29-1, the J call TRBJ1-5, with TRBD1 identical over 7 bases. V was clipped by 4 bases and J by 5 bases; unmatched bases: 2. Germline assignment: CDR1 SQVTM and CDR2 ANQGSEA. There are 12 residues in the CDR3. This CDR3 is CSVGTGDQPQHF. The DNA for the CDR3 is TGCAGCGTTGGGACAGGAGATCAGCCCCAGCATTTT. Supplemented by reference TRBV29-1 and TRBJ1-5, the full variable domain reads SAVISQKPSRDICQRGTSLTIQCQVDSQVTMMFWYRQQPGQSLTLIATANQGSEATYESGFVIDKFPISRPNLTFSTLTVSNMSPEDSSIYLCSVGTGDQPQHFGDGTRLSIL.

The CDR3 is CASVRDRGKGYTF. The CDR3 DNA reads as TGTGCCAGCGTCCGGGACAGGGGTAAAGGCTACACCTTC. The rearrangement links TRBV28 to TRBJ1-2; the match to TRBD1 covers 10 bases. V trimming: 8 bases; J trimming: 8 bases; junction bases outside the gene matches: 8. This CDR3 has 13 residues. CDR1 and CDR2 from the germline V gene are MDHEN and SYDVKM.

This clonotype was seen more than once but under ten times. V and J are TRBV20-1 and TRBJ1-3; D gene unclear. Trimming removed 8 bases from V and 0 bases from J, with 5 bases in between. This CDR3 region has 11 residues. Germline V gene sequence: CDR1 DFQATT, CDR2 SNEGSKA (reference sequence). In DNA form, the CDR3 reads TGCAGTTGCCTCTCTGGAAACACCATATATTTT. Residues: CSCLSGNTIYF.

This clonotype rates as medium-sized. V usage is TRBV5-1 and J usage is TRBJ2-7; no clear D gene. This CDR3 is built from 11 residues. V was clipped by 7 bases and J by 8 bases, with 13 bases between them. Germline V CDR1 and CDR2: SGHRS, YFSETQ. As DNA, the CDR3 is TGCGCCAGCTCAGACTTGGACCAGCAGTACTTC. Amino acids: CASSDLDQQYF.

By share, this clonotype counts as medium-sized. The rearrangement uses TRBV5-8 and TRBJ2-1; TRBD2 aligns across 7 bases. The V gene's germline CDR1 is SGHTS and CDR2 YDEGEE. J was trimmed by 7 bases and V by 3 bases; bases with no gene match: 10. CDR3 length: 15 amino acids. The CDR3 region has the DNA TGTGCCAGCAGCTCTCCTAGCGGCTTTACGAATGAGCAGTTCTTC. Translating gives CASSSPSGFTNEQFF.

This clonotype is judged medium-sized (0.01 to 0.1%). The rearrangement joins TRBV30 to TRBJ2-2; perhaps TRBD2 as D (6 bases). Germline CDR1 reads GTSNPN; CDR2 reads SVGIG (reference sequence). The CDR3 extends over 13 amino acids. The ends were cut back, 3 bases at V and 7 bases at J, with 12 bases in the middle. The CDR3 reads CAWRRDQHGELFF. The DNA of the CDR3 is TGTGCCTGGAGGCGGGACCAGCACGGGGAGCTGTTTTTT.

This clonotype turned up a few times. V is TRBV12-3 or TRBV12-4 and J is TRBJ2-3; TRBD1 is a possible D gene (6 bases). The V end was cut by 3 bases, the J end by 1 base, with 11 bases between. CDR3 length: 15 residues. Written as DNA, the CDR3 is TGTGCCAGCAGTTTCGTGGCAGGGGGCACAGATACGCAGTATTTT. It specifies CASSFVAGGTDTQYF.

By share of the sample, this clonotype is medium-sized. This chain connects TRBV3-1 to TRBJ1-4; possibly TRBD1 for D (6 bases). The CDR3 runs to 14 residues. Germline CDR1 LGHDT, CDR2 YNNKEL (reference sequence). The V gene lost 4 bases and the J gene lost 7 bases, with 13 bases spanning the gap. CDR3 nucleotides: TGTGCCAGCAGCCGGAGCAGGGGAGGTGAAAAACTGTTTTTT. Encoded protein: CASSRSRGGEKLFF.

This clonotype is medium-sized within its sample. This sequence joins TRBV5-1 and TRBJ2-5; no clear D. The CDR3 spans 13 residues. Trimming stripped 2 bases from V and 0 bases from J, with 5 bases between. Germline-derived CDR1 and CDR2 are SGHRS and YFSETQ. In DNA form, the CDR3 reads TGCGCCAGCAGCTTAAAAAACCAAGAGACCCAGTACTTC. Translation gives CASSLKNQETQYF.

This clonotype is medium-sized (0.01 to 0.1%) within its sample. The chain carries TRBV6-5 and TRBJ2-3; 7 bases map to TRBD1. The CDR3 is 14 amino acids. Trimming removed 10 bases from V and 0 bases from J; junction bases left unmatched: 7. The V gene's germline CDR1 is MNHEY and CDR2 SVGAGI. The CDR3 coding sequence is TGTGCCACCTTAAACAGGGGTAGCACAGATACGCAGTATTTT. Translated, it gives CATLNRGSTDTQYF.

In this sample, this clonotype turned up many times. The rearrangement links TRBV7-9 to TRBJ2-1, with 11 bases matching TRBD2. The length of the CDR3 is 15 residues. V lost 5 bases, J lost 6 bases, and 6 bases stayed unmatched. Germline CDR1 reads SEHNR; CDR2 reads FQNEAQ (reference sequence). CDR3 in amino acids: CASSVSGGASNEQFF. As DNA, the CDR3 is TGTGCCAGCAGCGTTAGCGGGGGGGCCTCCAATGAGCAGTTCTTC.

This clonotype is labeled as medium-sized. The CDR3 nucleotides are TGCAGTGCTAGCCGAGCGGGGGGGATCACAGATACGCAGTATTTT. It yields the protein CSASRAGGITDTQYF. The rearrangement uses TRBV20-1 and TRBJ2-3, with TRBD2 matching over 10 bases. The ends lost 3 bases at V and 2 bases at J; junction bases unmatched: 5. The CDR3 is 15 residues long. The V gene's germline CDR1 is DFQATT and CDR2 SNEGSKA (reference sequence).

By share, this clonotype counts as medium-sized. J is TRBJ2-3 and V is TRBV18; 13 bases are a match to TRBD2. V shed 6 bases, J shed 4 bases, and the junction held 4 bases outside the gene matches. Looked up from germline, CDR1 is KGHSH and CDR2 is LQKENI. The CDR3 spans 15 residues. This CDR3 reads CASSPGLAGADTQYF. The CDR3, as DNA: TGTGCCAGCTCCCCCGGACTAGCGGGGGCAGATACGCAGTATTTT.

This clonotype counts as large. The chain employs TRBV27 and TRBJ1-5; D is possibly TRBD1 (5 bases). The germline gives CDR1 MNHEY, CDR2 SMNVEV (reference sequence). CDR3 length: 15 amino acids. V was cut by 3 bases and J by 2 bases, with 11 bases left in between. DNA for the CDR3: TGTGCCAGCAGTTTCGGGGGAGCGGGCAATCAGCCCCAGCATTTT. Residues: CASSFGGAGNQPQHF.

By sample fraction, this clonotype is medium-sized (0.01 to 0.1%). The chain has TRBV19 and TRBJ2-3; D gene unclear. Trimming shortened V by 7 bases and J by 2 bases, and 13 bases separated the two germline ends. CDR3 size: 14 residues. Germline V CDR1 and CDR2: LNHDA, SQIVND (reference sequence). The CDR3 region has the DNA TGTGCCAGTACCTACACGTCTTCCACAGATACGCAGTATTTT. It translates to CASTYTSSTDTQYF. The variable domain in full, completed from reference TRBV19 and TRBJ2-3, reads DGGITQSPKYLFRKEGQNVTLSCEQNLNHDAMYWYRQDPGQGLRLIYYSQIVNDFQKGDIAEGYSVSREKKESFPLTVTSAQKNPTAFYLCASTYTSSTDTQYFGPGTRLTVL.

This clonotype is labeled as medium-sized. The chain links TRBV27 to TRBJ2-3, with a possible D match to TRBD2 (6 bases). The germline V gene encodes CDR1 MNHEY and CDR2 SMNVEV (reference sequence). CDR3 length: 16 amino acids. The V end lost 5 bases, the J end lost 1 base, and 16 bases lay between the germline ends. CDR3 sequence reads: CASSNTSLLGTDTQYF. CDR3 DNA sequence: TGTGCCAGCAGTAATACTAGCCTCCTTGGCACAGATACGCAGTATTTT.

Judged by abundance, this clonotype is medium-sized. The gene calls are TRBV28 and TRBJ1-2; no firm D call. The V gene lost 5 bases and the J gene lost 4 bases, with 20 bases spanning the gap. Germline lookup yields CDR1 MDHEN and CDR2 SYDVKM. The CDR3 length is 16 residues. The DNA of the CDR3 is TGTGCCAGCAGTCTCGTTTCGAGAGGTCCTCTCTATGGCTACACCTTC. Translated, it gives CASSLVSRGPLYGYTF.

The genes are TRBV5-6 and TRBJ1-6; a weak D match, TRBD1 (5 bases). The CDR3 is 14 residues long. V lost 3 bases, J lost 8 bases, and 12 bases lay in between. CDR1 and CDR2 (germline): SGHDT, YYEEEE. CDR3 amino acids: CASSWAGSHSPLHF. The CDR3 nucleotides read TGTGCCAGCAGCTGGGCAGGGTCCCATTCACCCCTCCACTTT.

By share, this clonotype counts as large (0.1 to 1%). V usage is TRBV6-1 and J usage is TRBJ1-3; D is ambiguous. Trimming took off 4 bases at V and 0 bases at J, with 10 bases between the two ends. This CDR3 region has 15 residues. The germline gives CDR1 MNHNS, CDR2 SASEGT. The CDR3 region has the DNA TGTGCCAGCAGTGTGAGACGGAGCTCTGGAAACACCATATATTTT. As protein: CASSVRRSSGNTIYF.

This clonotype is medium-sized (0.01 to 0.1%) in the sample. The V gene is TRBV13, the J gene TRBJ2-7; D gene uncertain. This CDR3 has 16 residues. The germline gives CDR1 PRHDT, CDR2 FYEKMQ (reference sequence). With 7 bases removed from V and 1 base from J, the gap between germline ends came to 20 bases. CDR3 residues: CASTRTRAVYSYEQYF. The CDR3 bases are TGTGCCAGCACCCGAACACGGGCGGTCTATTCCTACGAGCAGTACTTC. Combining the CDR3 with reference TRBV13 and TRBJ2-7 gives the whole variable domain AAGVIQSPRHLIKEKRETATLKCYPIPRHDTVYWYQQGPGQDPQFLISFYEKMQSDKGSIPDRFSAQQFSDYHSELNMSSLELGDSALYFCASTRTRAVYSYEQYFGPGTRLTVT.

This clonotype appeared many times. V is TRBV6-6 and J is TRBJ1-2; the D is unclear. The CDR3 has 12 residues. The germline CDR1 and CDR2 sequences are MNHNY and SVGAGI (reference sequence). V dropped 5 bases and J dropped 8 bases, with 12 bases sitting between them. This chain's CDR3 is CASSPLSEGYTF. The CDR3 DNA sequence: TGTGCCAGCAGTCCTTTGTCGGAGGGCTACACCTTC.

This clonotype is termed medium-sized. V usage is TRBV20-1 and J usage is TRBJ2-3, with D perhaps matching TRBD2 (5 bases). CDR3 length: 16 amino acids. The germline V gene has CDR1 DFQATT and CDR2 SNEGSKA (reference sequence). V was cut by 1 base and J by 7 bases, with 21 bases left in between. CDR3 in amino acids: CSARAGRGIAQHTQYF. In DNA form, the CDR3 reads TGCAGTGCTAGAGCTGGCAGAGGGATAGCACAACATACGCAGTATTTT.

This clonotype was recorded a few times. The chain has TRBV30 and TRBJ2-2, with 8 bases matching TRBD1. With V trimmed by 4 bases and J by 6 bases, 10 bases remained unmatched. This CDR3 comprises 15 residues. Germline values: CDR1 GTSNPN, CDR2 SVGIG (reference sequence). CDR3 DNA sequence: TGTGCCTGGAATAGGGCCCAGGGGGCCTCCGGGGAGCTGTTTTTT. The encoded protein is CAWNRAQGASGELFF.

This clonotype is judged medium-sized. V gene TRBV13 combines with J gene TRBJ1-2, with 8 nucleotides matching TRBD1. The J segment lost 0 bases and the V segment lost 1 base, leaving 4 bases of the junction unmatched. Germline loops: CDR1 PRHDT, CDR2 FYEKMQ (reference sequence). The CDR3 is 16 residues long. Here the CDR3 reads CASSLAGTGPNYGYTF. The CDR3 bases are TGTGCCAGCAGCTTAGCTGGGACAGGCCCTAACTATGGCTACACCTTC. Filled out from reference TRBV13 and TRBJ1-2, the complete variable domain reads AAGVIQSPRHLIKEKRETATLKCYPIPRHDTVYWYQQGPGQDPQFLISFYEKMQSDKGSIPDRFSAQQFSDYHSELNMSSLELGDSALYFCASSLAGTGPNYGYTFGSGTRLTVV.

By share, this clonotype ranks as medium-sized (0.01 to 0.1%). V gene TRBV20-1 combines with J gene TRBJ1-2, with D tentatively TRBD1 (5 bases). This CDR3 has 12 residues. From germline, CDR1 is DFQATT and CDR2 SNEGSKA (reference sequence). The V end lost 0 bases, the J end lost 7 bases, and 9 bases lay between the germline ends. The CDR3 spells CSARDGRGGYTF. The CDR3 DNA reads as TGCAGTGCTAGAGACGGAAGGGGTGGCTACACCTTC.